Presented here are 30 T cell receptor beta chains from one specimen sequenced in a study of Graves' ophthalmopathy and Graves' hyperthyroidism. RNA transcripts yielded amplified TCR beta CDR3 regions. HTBI primers served in a first-round RT-PCR, which a second-round multiplex PCR followed. TCRdb used MiXCR to reprocess the multiplex PCR reads, holding one entry per CDR3 protein. The sample lists more than 300,000 distinct CDR3 sequences; about 18% were seen once. Material: peripheral blood. The receptors come from an adult woman with stable Graves' hyperthyroidism.

This clonotype was counted at least ten times. The chain is built from TRBV19 and TRBJ2-2; 8 positions agree with TRBD1. The V and J ends lost 9 bases and 1 base, in that order; junction bases with no gene match: 7. This CDR3 region has 15 residues. Germline CDR1 and CDR2: LNHDA and SQIVND (reference sequence). The CDR3: CASLIGQGNTGELFF. The CDR3 region has the DNA TGTGCCAGCCTTATCGGACAGGGGAACACCGGGGAGCTGTTTTTT.

The genes are TRBV5-1 and TRBJ2-4, with 11 bases matching TRBD2. V shed 2 bases, J shed 3 bases, and the junction held 7 bases outside the gene matches. The CDR3 contains 17 residues. CDR1 is SGHRS, CDR2 YFSETQ, per germline. CDR3 residues: CASSFTSGRVGKNIQYF. The DNA of the CDR3 is TGCGCCAGCAGCTTTACTAGCGGGAGAGTGGGCAAAAACATTCAGTACTTC.

This clonotype was seen ten or more times. The chain recombines TRBV7-2 with TRBJ2-7, with TRBD1 matching 7 bases. V trimming: 4 bases; J trimming: 2 bases; junction bases outside the gene matches: 8. CDR1 SGHTA and CDR2 FQGNSA come from the germline V gene. The CDR3 is made up of 15 amino acids. CDR3 amino acids: CASSSAQGRAYEQYF. In DNA form, the CDR3 reads TGTGCCAGCAGCTCCGCACAGGGGCGTGCCTACGAGCAGTACTTC.

This clonotype was recorded at least ten times. This sequence joins TRBV20-1 and TRBJ2-7; TRBD1 matches at 7 bases. The V gene's germline CDR1 is DFQATT and CDR2 SNEGSKA (reference sequence). The CDR3 runs to 14 residues. The J segment lost 3 bases and the V segment lost 6 bases, leaving 11 bases of the junction unmatched. CDR3 DNA: TGCAGTGCCCCTCACCGGGACAGACTCTACGAGCAGTACTTC. Translation gives CSAPHRDRLYEQYF.

This clonotype was observed at least ten times. V usage is TRBV12-3 or TRBV12-4 and J usage is TRBJ1-2; no definite D call. The V and J ends lost 6 bases and 2 bases respectively, with 4 bases between them. The CDR3 covers 11 residues. The CDR3 bases are TGTGCCAGCAGCCGAAACTATGGCTACACCTTC. Translation: CASSRNYGYTF.

This clonotype was observed many times. This chain joins TRBV6-1 and TRBJ1-5; D is unclear. This CDR3 has 13 amino acids. The V end lost 0 bases, the J end lost 7 bases, and 7 bases lay between the germline ends. The germline gives CDR1 MNHNS, CDR2 SASEGT. CDR3 loop: CASSEAPGQPQHF. CDR3 nucleotide sequence: TGTGCCAGCAGTGAAGCCCCGGGGCAGCCCCAGCATTTT.

The rearrangement links TRBV28 to TRBJ2-7; D is perhaps TRBD1 or TRBD2 (6 bases each). The CDR3 spans 12 residues. Trimming shortened V by 8 bases and J by 5 bases, and 13 bases separated the two germline ends. Per germline, CDR1 MDHEN and CDR2 SYDVKM. In DNA, the CDR3 is TGTGCCAGCCGTGGGGGGCTCGACGAGCAGTACTTC. Encoded protein: CASRGGLDEQYF.

The chain links TRBV4-1 to TRBJ2-7, with 14 positions matching TRBD2. The V segment lost 1 base and the J segment 6 bases; nucleotides outside the gene matches: 2. Germline CDR1 and CDR2: MGHRA and YSYEKL. CDR3 length: 15 amino acids. The CDR3, as DNA: TGCGCCAGCAGCCAAGCGGGACTAGCGGGAGTCGAGCAGTACTTC. Encoded protein: CASSQAGLAGVEQYF.

This clonotype was found many times. The chain is built from TRBV7-8 and TRBJ2-5; D unresolved. V was pared by 0 bases and J by 2 bases, with 7 bases between. Germline V gives CDR1 SGHVS, CDR2 FQNEAQ. The length of the CDR3 is 14 residues. The CDR3 here is CASSLARFQETQYF. Written as DNA, the CDR3 is TGTGCCAGCAGCTTAGCCCGGTTTCAAGAGACCCAGTACTTC. Looking up the rest from reference TRBV7-8 and TRBJ2-5 gives the full variable domain: GAGVSQSPRYKVAKRGQDVALRCDPISGHVSLFWYQQALGQGPEFLTYFQNEAQLDKSGLPSDRFFAERPEGSVSTLKIQRTQQEDSAVYLCASSLARFQETQYFGPGTRLLVL.

This clonotype was seen at least ten times. At one of its ends the junction is not consistent with the germline gene, which may arise from a read error. V and J are TRBV7-6 and TRBJ1-6; 9 bases line up with TRBD1. This CDR3 is built from 15 residues. Germline CDR1 SGHVS, CDR2 FNYEAQ. The CDR3 sequence is CASNLQGASNSPLHF. DNA for the CDR3: TGTGCCAGCAACTTACAGGGGGCGAGTAATTCACCCCTCCACTTT. Variable domain in full (rest from reference TRBV7-6 and TRBJ1-6): GAGVSQSPRYKVTKRGQDVALRCDPISGHVSLYWYRQALGQGPEFLTYFNYEAQQDKSGLPNDRFSAERPEGSISTLTIQRTEQRDSAMYRCASNLQGASNSPLHFGNGTRLTVT.

This clonotype was seen at least ten times. The chain employs TRBV7-2 and TRBJ2-7, with D hard to call. V was shortened by 2 bases and J by 10 bases, with 12 bases between the two germline ends. The CDR3 spans 12 residues. Per germline, CDR1 SGHTA and CDR2 FQGNSA. The CDR3, as DNA: TGTGCCAGCAGCTTAACCGAACAGTACCAGTACTTC. Its protein product is CASSLTEQYQYF.

This clonotype was found many times. This CDR3 is CASTSDSGVSYEQYF. CDR3 nucleotide sequence: TGTGCCAGCACATCCGACTCCGGGGTCTCCTACGAGCAGTACTTC. The chain couples TRBV2 to TRBJ2-7; perhaps TRBD2 as D (5 bases). CDR3 length: 15 amino acids. The V end was cut by 7 bases, the J end by 0 bases, with 16 bases between. Germline CDR1 is SNHLY and CDR2 is FYNNEI.

This clonotype was found many times. This sequence joins TRBV12-3 or TRBV12-4 and TRBJ1-2, with unresolved D. This CDR3 is built from 13 residues. V lost 8 bases to trimming and J lost 5 bases, with 15 bases between them. The CDR3 DNA is TGTGCCAGCCTTCACCTCGCGCCATATGGCTACACCTTC. This codes for CASLHLAPYGYTF.

This clonotype was recorded at least ten times. The chain employs TRBV7-2 and TRBJ2-7; D possibly corresponds to TRBD2 (6 bases). The V gene's germline CDR1 is SGHTA and CDR2 FQGNSA. The CDR3 is made up of 16 amino acids. Deletions cut 3 bases from V and 0 bases from J, with 15 bases between. The CDR3: CASSFRAGRTSYEQYF. CDR3 nucleotide sequence: TGTGCCAGCAGCTTTAGGGCGGGGCGAACCTCCTACGAGCAGTACTTC.

This clonotype was seen repeatedly, ten times or more. V and J are TRBV12-3 or TRBV12-4 and TRBJ1-2, with 12 bases lining up with TRBD1. This CDR3 comprises 15 residues. The V and J ends lost 4 bases and 14 bases, in that order; junction bases with no gene match: 14. The CDR3 here is CASSYNRGQGARVTF. CDR3 coding DNA: TGTGCCAGCAGTTACAACCGGGGACAGGGGGCGCGAGTAACCTTC.

In its sample, this clonotype was seen many times. This chain links TRBV27 with TRBJ2-7; D gene unclear. Germline-derived CDR1 and CDR2 are MNHEY and SMNVEV (reference sequence). The CDR3 extends over 13 amino acids. Trimming removed 4 bases at V and 2 bases at J, with 9 bases between. CDR3 bases: TGTGCCAGCAGTTCGGGCAGGCCCTACGAGCAGTACTTC. Translated: CASSSGRPYEQYF.

This clonotype was counted at least ten times. The rearrangement uses TRBV6-1 and TRBJ1-3, with D unclear. The CDR3 has 15 residues. V shed 6 bases and J shed 1 base, with 13 bases lying between them. Per the germline V gene, CDR1 is MNHNS and CDR2 is SASEGT. CDR3 sequence: CASRDGRKSGNTIYF. The CDR3 nucleotides read TGTGCCAGCAGAGACGGACGGAAATCTGGAAACACCATATATTTT.

The chain joins TRBV18 to TRBJ1-5; tentative D call: TRBD1 (5 bases). Trimming cost V 3 bases and J 6 bases, with 15 bases left between them. The CDR3 spans 15 residues. Germline CDR1 KGHSH, CDR2 LQKENI. CDR3 bases: TGTGCCAGCTCACCTCAGGGTCCACTCGGTCAGCCCCAGCATTTT. Translation: CASSPQGPLGQPQHF.

This clonotype occurred many times. CDR3 sequence: CASSQDSLFGQLIAKNIQYF. Here the CDR3 DNA reads TGCGCCAGCAGCCAAGATTCGCTATTTGGACAGTTAATAGCCAAAAACATTCAGTACTTC. The chain has TRBV4-3 and TRBJ2-4, with TRBD1 as a possible D gene (6 bases). V lost 0 bases, J lost 0 bases, and 21 bases lay in between. The CDR3 runs 20 residues. Germline CDR1 is LGHNA and CDR2 is YSLEER.

This clonotype was detected many times. The chain carries TRBV25-1 and TRBJ2-5; 7 nucleotides agree with TRBD1. The CDR3 runs 20 residues. CDR1 MGHDK and CDR2 SYGVNS come from the germline V gene. J was trimmed by 4 bases and V by 4 bases; bases with no gene match: 24. The DNA of the CDR3 is TGTGCCAGCAGTGGTATCCCCCCACCGACAGGGAAGGGACACTTAGAGACCCAGTACTTC. Translation gives CASSGIPPPTGKGHLETQYF.

The chain has TRBV7-2 and TRBJ2-2; D may correspond to TRBD1 or TRBD2 (5 bases each). Trimming removed 3 bases at V and 5 bases at J, with 22 bases between. This CDR3 contains 18 residues. In germline, CDR1 is SGHTA, CDR2 FQGNSA. The CDR3: CASSLRQNHPGRTGELFF. The CDR3 bases are TGTGCCAGCAGCTTGCGCCAGAATCACCCGGGACGTACCGGGGAGCTGTTTTTT. The full variable domain, with the rest looked up from reference TRBV7-2 and TRBJ2-2, is GAGVSQSPSNKVTEKGKDVELRCDPISGHTALYWYRQSLGQGLEFLIYFQGNSAPDKSGLPSDRFSAERTGGSVSTLTIQRTQQEDSAVYLCASSLRQNHPGRTGELFFGEGSRLTVL.

This clonotype was observed a few times. The chain employs TRBV9 and TRBJ2-7, with D possibly being TRBD2 (6 bases). The CDR3 has 16 amino acids. V shed 0 bases and J shed 0 bases, with 13 bases lying between them. CDR1 and CDR2 (germline): SGDLS, YYNGEE. The CDR3 is CASSVGVLGGSYEQYF. For the CDR3, the DNA is TGTGCCAGCAGCGTAGGGGTTCTGGGAGGCTCCTACGAGCAGTACTTC.

This clonotype was counted ten times or more. The rearrangement joins TRBV20-1 to TRBJ2-5; TRBD2 might be the D (5 bases). The CDR3 is made up of 15 amino acids. The germline V gene encodes CDR1 DFQATT and CDR2 SNEGSKA (reference sequence). The ends were cut back, 0 bases at V and 4 bases at J, with 15 bases in the middle. For the CDR3, the DNA is TGCAGTGCTAGAGATCAGCGGACTGGTGGAGAGACCCAGTACTTC. Amino acid sequence: CSARDQRTGGETQYF.

V gene TRBV7-2 combines with J gene TRBJ2-5, with 9 bases that match TRBD2. Germline CDR1 and CDR2: SGHTA and FQGNSA. The CDR3 consists of 15 residues. The J segment lost 5 bases and the V segment lost 5 bases, leaving 9 bases of the junction unmatched. CDR3 loop: CASSRSWAGGETQYF. The CDR3 DNA reads as TGTGCCAGCAGCCGCTCTTGGGCGGGGGGGGAGACCCAGTACTTC.

This clonotype was recorded at least ten times. The chain combines TRBV7-2 with TRBJ2-7; 9 bases agree with TRBD2. The trim removed 2 bases at V and 5 bases at J, leaving 7 bases unmatched. The CDR3 has 15 residues. Germline loops: CDR1 SGHTA, CDR2 FQGNSA. CDR3 residues: CASSLMREGRHEQYF. CDR3 nucleotide sequence: TGTGCCAGCAGCTTAATGCGGGAGGGCCGACACGAGCAGTACTTC.

The sample holds many counts of this clonotype. The rearrangement uses TRBV2 and TRBJ1-2; tentative D call: TRBD1 (5 bases). The germline V gene encodes CDR1 SNHLY and CDR2 FYNNEI. The V end lost 2 bases, the J end lost 2 bases, and 9 bases lay between the germline ends. CDR3 size: 14 residues. Here the CDR3 DNA reads TGTGCCAGCAGTGAATCCAGGGTAAACTATGGCTACACCTTC. Translation gives CASSESRVNYGYTF. The variable domain in full, with the rest retrieved from reference TRBV2 and TRBJ1-2, is EPEVTQTPSHQVTQMGQEVILRCVPISNHLYFYWYRQILGQKVEFLVSFYNNEISEKSEIFDDQFSVERPDGSNFTLKIRSTKLEDSAMYFCASSESRVNYGYTFGSGTRLTVV.

This clonotype was counted ten times or more. The J gene is TRBJ1-1, the V gene TRBV6-2 or TRBV6-3, with 8 bases fitting TRBD1. CDR3 length: 16 amino acids. Germline loops: CDR1 MNHEY, CDR2 SVGEGT. V trimming: 6 bases; J trimming: 1 base; junction bases outside the gene matches: 10. In nucleotides, the CDR3 is TGTGCCAGCAGCCCCGTGGCAGGGGGCGCGAACACTGAAGCTTTCTTT. Its protein product is CASSPVAGGANTEAFF.

This clonotype was counted ten times or more. The V and J genes are TRBV6-1 and TRBJ1-2; 9 nucleotides agree with TRBD1. V lost 0 bases and J lost 2; bases outside the gene matches: 1. Germline CDR1 is MNHNS and CDR2 is SASEGT. This CDR3 contains 15 residues. CDR3 nucleotide sequence: TGTGCCAGCAGTGAAGCGGGACAGGGAAACTATGGCTACACCTTC. Its protein product is CASSEAGQGNYGYTF.

The V gene is TRBV4-2, the J gene TRBJ2-2, with unresolved D. The germline CDR1 and CDR2 sequences are LGHNA and YNFKEQ. V lost 0 bases, J lost 1 base, and 12 bases lay in between. The CDR3 runs to 17 residues. CDR3: CASSQELGYENTGELFF. CDR3 in DNA: TGTGCCAGCAGCCAAGAACTGGGCTATGAGAACACCGGGGAGCTGTTTTTT.

The rearrangement links TRBV6-5 to TRBJ2-4, with a tentative D call TRBD1 (6 bases). Per germline, CDR1 MNHEY and CDR2 SVGAGI. V was shortened by 0 bases and J by 6 bases, with 12 bases between the two germline ends. The CDR3 length is 15 residues. This chain's CDR3 is CASSYSLQGGNIQYF. The CDR3 coding sequence is TGTGCCAGCAGTTACTCTTTACAGGGTGGAAACATTCAGTACTTC.